A selection of T cell receptor beta chains follows, all from one sample in a study of PD-1 blockade in classical Hodgkin lymphoma. Generated by immunoSEQ multiplex PCR, the TCRdb table keeps only in-frame clones and is missing some. The sample has approximately 110,000 clones; approximately 89% are singletons. The specimen comprised peripheral blood mononuclear cells (PBMCs), sampled before the fourth cycle of nivolumab. The source is a human donor with classical Hodgkin lymphoma. CDR3s include the opening cysteine and the closing phenylalanine or tryptophan. D genes are given only for firm matches. Clone size is stated in some rows and not others, as once, few, many or a class when expanded.

size: -
D: -
V: TRBV13
J: TRBJ2-7
CDR3: CASSLDRLSYEQYF
DNA: TGTGCCAGCAGCTTAGACAGACTCTCCTACGAGCAGTACTTC

size: -
D: TRBD1
V: TRBV6-1
J: TRBJ1-5
CDR3: CASSEAWTGNQPQHF
DNA: TGTGCCAGCAGTGAAGCGTGGACAGGGAATCAGCCCCAGCATTTT

size: -
D: -
V: TRBV28
J: TRBJ2-4
CDR3: CASMADSHIQYF
DNA: TGTGCCAGCATGGCGGACAGTCACATTCAGTACTTC

size: few
D: TRBD1
V: TRBV12-5
J: TRBJ1-2
CDR3: CASSRDSYGYTF
DNA: TGTGCTAGTAGTCGGGACAGCTATGGCTACACCTTC

size: -
D: -
V: TRBV28
J: TRBJ2-3
CDR3: CASSLDLNTDTQYF
DNA: TGTGCCAGCAGTTTGGACTTAAACACAGATACGCAGTATTTT

size: -
D: -
V: TRBV6-1
J: TRBJ2-7
CDR3: CASSESSYEQYF
DNA: TGTGCCAGCAGTGAGAGCTCCTACGAGCAGTACTTC

size: -
D: -
V: TRBV7-8
J: TRBJ2-3
CDR3: CASSSTDTQYF
DNA: TGTGCCAGCAGCTCAACAGATACGCAGTATTTT

size: -
D: -
V: TRBV7-2
J: TRBJ1-4
CDR3: CASSLHEGEKLFF
DNA: TGTGCCAGCAGCCTACACGAGGGGGAAAAACTGTTTTTT

size: -
D: TRBD1
V: TRBV7-9
J: TRBJ2-7
CDR3: CASSPGQNYEQYF
DNA: TGTGCCAGCAGCCCGGGACAGAACTACGAGCAGTACTTC

size: once
D: TRBD1
V: TRBV4-3
J: TRBJ2-7
CDR3: CASSRDRGQGEQYF
DNA: TGCGCCAGCAGCCGGGACAGGGGGCAGGGCGAGCAGTACTTC

size: once
D: -
V: TRBV9
J: TRBJ1-1
CDR3: CASSPRGGTEAFF
DNA: TGTGCCAGCAGCCCACGTGGGGGGACTGAAGCTTTCTTT

size: -
D: -
V: TRBV6-1
J: TRBJ1-5
CDR3: CASSAGSSFPSSNQPQHF
DNA: TGTGCCAGCAGTGCTGGGTCCTCCTTTCCGTCAAGCAATCAGCCCCAGCATTTT

size: -
D: -
V: TRBV6-5
J: TRBJ1-1
CDR3: CASSYSPDYTEAFF
DNA: TGTGCCAGCAGTTACTCTCCAGATTACACTGAAGCTTTCTTT

size: -
D: -
V: TRBV19
J: TRBJ1-1
CDR3: CASSRTGTIEAFF
DNA: TGTGCCAGTAGCCGGACTGGGACGATAGAAGCTTTCTTT

size: -
D: -
V: TRBV6-5
J: TRBJ1-1
CDR3: CASSRKRQWNTEAFF
DNA: TGTGCCAGCAGCCGTAAACGACAGTGGAACACTGAAGCTTTCTTT

size: -
D: TRBD2
V: TRBV2
J: TRBJ2-1
CDR3: CASSPAGTRRNEQFF
DNA: TGTGCCAGCTCTCCTGCCGGGACTAGGAGGAATGAGCAGTTCTTC

size: -
D: -
V: TRBV5-6
J: TRBJ1-2
CDR3: CASSRLDKGYTF
DNA: TGTGCCAGCAGCAGACTAGATAAAGGCTACACCTTC

size: -
D: TRBD1
V: TRBV18
J: TRBJ1-5
CDR3: CASSPSLPGQGASVDQPQHF
DNA: TGTGCCAGCTCACCGTCTCTACCGGGACAGGGGGCCTCGGTAGATCAGCCCCAGCATTTT

size: -
D: -
V: TRBV30
J: TRBJ1-2
CDR3: CAWKKSYGYTF
DNA: TGTGCCTGGAAGAAATCCTATGGCTACACCTTC

size: once
D: TRBD1
V: TRBV5-6
J: TRBJ2-7
CDR3: CASSPGPGGLSYEQYF
DNA: TGTGCCAGCAGCCCGGGCCCAGGGGGCCTATCCTACGAGCAGTACTTC

size: -
D: -
V: TRBV7-2
J: TRBJ2-7
CDR3: CASSFTGSGEQYF
DNA: TGTGCCAGCAGCTTTACAGGCTCGGGGGAGCAGTACTTC

size: few
D: TRBD1
V: TRBV9
J: TRBJ2-2
CDR3: CATDRGHNTGELFF
DNA: TGTGCCACCGACAGGGGGCACAACACCGGGGAGCTGTTTTTT

size: -
D: TRBD1
V: TRBV2
J: TRBJ1-5
CDR3: CASSLPGTGFQPQHF
DNA: TGTGCCAGCAGCCTTCCCGGGACAGGGTTTCAGCCCCAGCATTTT

size: -
D: -
V: TRBV6-5
J: TRBJ2-5
CDR3: CASSYSPRQRETQYF
DNA: TGTGCCAGCAGTTACTCGCCCAGGCAACGAGAGACCCAGTACTTC

size: -
D: -
V: TRBV19
J: TRBJ2-1
CDR3: CASSRRGRDYNEQFF
DNA: TGTGCCAGTAGTCGCCGGGGCAGGGACTACAATGAGCAGTTCTTC

size: -
D: -
V: TRBV5-4
J: TRBJ1-2
CDR3: CASSLQSYNYGYTF
DNA: TGTGCCAGCAGCTTGCAGAGCTATAACTATGGCTACACCTTC

size: -
D: -
V: TRBV6-1
J: TRBJ1-1
CDR3: CASNRLNTEAFF
DNA: TGTGCCAGCAATCGCTTGAACACTGAAGCTTTCTTT

size: -
D: TRBD1
V: TRBV7-2
J: TRBJ2-1
CDR3: CASSLGPGGYNEQFF
DNA: TGTGCCAGCAGCTTAGGTCCAGGGGGATACAATGAGCAGTTCTTC

size: few
D: TRBD2
V: TRBV6-1
J: TRBJ2-5
CDR3: CASSEAVTGTSGTRTYLQETQYF
DNA: TGTGCCAGCAGTGAAGCTGTAACCGGGACTAGCGGGACCCGGACATATTTACAAGAGACCCAGTACTTC

size: -
D: TRBD2
V: TRBV4-1
J: TRBJ2-1
CDR3: CASRKLAGLNEQFF
DNA: TGCGCCAGCCGGAAACTAGCGGGGCTCAATGAGCAGTTCTTC

size: -
D: -
V: TRBV14
J: TRBJ2-1
CDR3: CASSQGAGPQYNEQFF
DNA: TGTGCCAGCAGCCAAGGGGCCGGGCCCCAGTACAATGAGCAGTTCTTC

size: -
D: -
V: TRBV10-2
J: TRBJ1-1
CDR3: CATTVKGEAFF
DNA: TGCGCCACTACGGTGAAGGGTGAAGCTTTCTTT

size: -
D: TRBD1
V: TRBV30
J: TRBJ2-6
CDR3: CAWSTPGRQGASGANVLTF
DNA: TGTGCCTGGAGCACCCCGGGAAGACAGGGGGCTTCTGGGGCCAACGTCCTGACTTTC

size: -
D: -
V: TRBV30
J: TRBJ1-5
CDR3: CAWSAGITSNQPQHF
DNA: TGTGCCTGGAGTGCGGGGATAACTAGCAATCAGCCCCAGCATTTT

size: -
D: -
V: TRBV28
J: TRBJ2-7
CDR3: CASRRGSYEQYF
DNA: TGTGCCAGCAGGAGGGGGTCCTACGAGCAGTACTTC

size: -
D: -
V: TRBV25-1
J: TRBJ1-4
CDR3: CASQIGGANEKLFF
DNA: TGTGCCAGCCAGATCGGTGGGGCTAATGAAAAACTGTTTTTT

size: -
D: -
V: TRBV5-4
J: TRBJ2-5
CDR3: CASSLLTSAETQYF
DNA: TGTGCCAGCAGCCTACTAACTAGTGCCGAGACCCAGTACTTC

size: -
D: TRBD1
V: TRBV27
J: TRBJ1-5
CDR3: CASSLRGTVNQPQHF
DNA: TGTGCCAGCAGTTTAAGGGGGACAGTTAATCAGCCCCAGCATTTT

size: -
D: -
V: TRBV27
J: TRBJ2-2
CDR3: CASSLWDSNTGELFF
DNA: TGTGCCAGCAGCTTATGGGACTCGAACACCGGGGAGCTGTTTTTT

size: once
D: -
V: TRBV5-4
J: TRBJ2-1
CDR3: CASSSGQRSSYNEQFF
DNA: TGTGCCAGCAGCTCAGGACAGAGGAGCTCCTACAATGAGCAGTTCTTC

size: -
D: -
V: TRBV25-1
J: TRBJ1-4
CDR3: CASSSGRGVGEKLFF
DNA: TGTGCCAGCAGCTCAGGGAGGGGGGTTGGTGAAAAACTGTTTTTT

size: -
D: -
V: TRBV18
J: TRBJ1-4
CDR3: CASQNGGFNEKLFF
DNA: TGTGCCAGCCAGAACGGGGGCTTTAATGAAAAACTGTTTTTT

size: -
D: -
V: TRBV18
J: TRBJ2-5
CDR3: CASSLEETQYF
DNA: TGTGCCAGCTCACTCGAAGAGACCCAGTACTTC

size: -
D: -
V: TRBV4-1
J: TRBJ2-7
CDR3: CASSGRISYEQYF
DNA: TGCGCCAGCAGCGGACGGATCTCCTACGAGCAGTACTTC

size: -
D: -
V: TRBV29-1
J: TRBJ2-7
CDR3: CSVALRTSVDEQYF
DNA: TGCAGCGTGGCTCTTCGGACCAGTGTTGACGAGCAGTACTTC

size: -
D: TRBD1
V: TRBV28
J: TRBJ2-7
CDR3: CASSLWGTGKYEQYF
DNA: TGTGCCAGCAGTTTATGGGGGACAGGCAAATACGAGCAGTACTTC

size: -
D: -
V: TRBV27
J: TRBJ1-1
CDR3: CASSSGGRGLNTEAFF
DNA: TGTGCCAGCAGTTCGGGAGGGAGAGGTTTAAACACTGAAGCTTTCTTT

size: -
D: -
V: TRBV4-2
J: TRBJ2-7
CDR3: CASSQSPGSSYEQYF
DNA: TGTGCCAGCAGCCAATCCCCGGGGAGCTCCTACGAGCAGTACTTC

size: -
D: -
V: TRBV6-5
J: TRBJ1-1
CDR3: CASSYQGLMNTEAFF
DNA: TGTGCCAGCAGTTACCAGGGACTCATGAACACTGAAGCTTTCTTT

size: -
D: -
V: TRBV4-2
J: TRBJ1-2
CDR3: CASSQGQGQHGYTF
DNA: TGTGCCAGCAGCCAAGGGCAGGGGCAACATGGCTACACCTTC

size: once
D: -
V: TRBV20-1
J: TRBJ2-3
CDR3: CSARRLDTQYF
DNA: TGCAGTGCTAGACGGCTAGATACGCAGTATTTT

size: -
D: TRBD1
V: TRBV7-2
J: TRBJ2-7
CDR3: CASSFTGTGGYEQYF
DNA: TGTGCCAGCAGCTTTACCGGGACAGGGGGCTACGAGCAGTACTTC

size: -
D: -
V: TRBV11-2
J: TRBJ2-5
CDR3: CASSSIVRETQYF
DNA: TGTGCCAGCAGCTCCATCGTCCGGGAGACCCAGTACTTC

size: -
D: TRBD2
V: TRBV6-6
J: TRBJ2-7
CDR3: CASSYSSAGGRGEQYF
DNA: TGTGCCAGCAGTTACTCGTCGGCGGGAGGGAGAGGAGAGCAGTACTTC

size: once
D: TRBD1
V: TRBV6-5
J: TRBJ1-1
CDR3: CASSRQGAQEAFF
DNA: TGTGCCAGCAGCCGACAGGGGGCTCAGGAAGCTTTCTTT

size: -
D: TRBD2
V: TRBV5-1
J: TRBJ2-7
CDR3: CASSSRVGLAAAVLNEQYF
DNA: TGCGCCAGCAGCTCCAGGGTGGGACTAGCGGCAGCGGTCCTGAACGAGCAGTACTTC

size: -
D: -
V: TRBV28
J: TRBJ2-5
CDR3: CASSLISQAQNQETQYF
DNA: TGTGCCAGCAGTCTCATCTCACAGGCTCAAAACCAAGAGACCCAGTACTTC